This T cell receptor beta chain comes out of a study of CXCR3-negative and CXCR3-positive naive CD8 T cells. By phenotype, naive CD8+ T cells were CD45RO-CCR7+CD27+CD95-. Points on this clonotype: Its antigen is currently unknown.

Notes on the study in general: The level of CXCR3 expression partially decreased after cryopreservation; the majority of assays used fresh PBMCs. Naive cells used TRBV-TRBJ genes in much the same way whether CXCR3-negative or CXCR3-positive; memory cells did not. Diversity in memory CD8+ cells fell much lower than the comparably high levels seen in both naive subsets. When CXCR3-positive naive cells were set against CXCR3-negative naive cells, the former had more hydrophobic TRB CDR3s.

Germline CDR1 and CDR2: SEHNR and FQNEAQ (reference sequence). The CDR3 is made up of 18 amino acids. Through 5' RACE with UMI labels, the TRB cDNA libraries were prepared. TCRdb re-called the 5' RACE reads and shows each CDR3 protein once, DNA omitted. This sample's table has 55,000 to 65,000 distinct CDR3 sequences. The chain links TRBV7-9 to TRBJ1-4; the TCRdb D gene call, TRBD1, has no DNA to confirm it. Sequencing was carried out using naive CXCR3+ CD8+ T cells from blood. Subset noted: CD45RO-CCR7+CD27+CD95- naive CD8+ T cells expressing CXCR3 (TNR3+). This clonotype was obtained from a human donor in good health. Some clones in this sample may be carry-over from other donors' samples. CDR3 in amino acids: CASSPKTGATATNEKLFF.